The clone carrying this TCR beta chain was seen ten or more times. Its specificity is unknown. These data are taken from a study of regulatory T cells in long-lasting Graves disease. Study-level points and caveats: It was in persistent disease that TRBV28, TRBJ1-2 and TRBJ2-5 were favored. The persistent group shared 2,500 or so public clonotypes, more than the approximately 880 shared by new patients. Sample size was small, which may have lowered accuracy.

CDR1 and CDR2 (germline): SGHKS, YYEKEE (reference sequence). This CDR3 is 14 amino acids long. The germline V and J ends were trimmed by 2 bases and 3 bases, with 11 bases remaining between them. Arm-PCR with iRepertoire HTBI primers amplified the CDR3 regions for these TCR beta libraries. TCRdb reprocessed the multiplex PCR reads with MiXCR, giving one entry per CDR3 protein. The sample shows about 380,000 distinct CDR3 sequences, roughly a sixth of them seen only once. Time point: newly diagnosed GD, antithyroid drugs for less than 3 months. Researchers made the TCR library from RNA that was extracted from PBMCs. A peripheral blood sample, about 9.4 milliliters in volume, was drawn into EDTA tubes.

This sequence joins TRBV5-5 and TRBJ1-1, with a tentative D call TRBD1 (5 bases). The receptor was isolated from a female donor with Graves disease. Sequenced here: peripheral blood mononuclear cells (PBMCs), sampled at new diagnosis, from a patient treated with antithyroid drugs. The CDR3 DNA follows: TGTGCCAGCAGCTTAAATGGGGGGTACACTGAAGCTTTCTTT. This codes for CASSLNGGYTEAFF.